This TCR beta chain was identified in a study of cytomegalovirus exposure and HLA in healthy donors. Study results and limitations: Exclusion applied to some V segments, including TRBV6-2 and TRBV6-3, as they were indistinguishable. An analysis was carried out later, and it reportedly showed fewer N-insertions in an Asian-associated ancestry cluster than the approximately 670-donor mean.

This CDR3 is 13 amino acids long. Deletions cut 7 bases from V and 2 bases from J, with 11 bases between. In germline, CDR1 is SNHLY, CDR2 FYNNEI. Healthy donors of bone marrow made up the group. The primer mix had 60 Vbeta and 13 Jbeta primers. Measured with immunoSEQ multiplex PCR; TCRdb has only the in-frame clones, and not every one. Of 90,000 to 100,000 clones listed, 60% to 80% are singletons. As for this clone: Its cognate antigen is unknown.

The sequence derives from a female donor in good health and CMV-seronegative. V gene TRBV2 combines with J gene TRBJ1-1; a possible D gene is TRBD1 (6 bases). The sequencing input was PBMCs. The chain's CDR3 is CASTQDSNTEAFF. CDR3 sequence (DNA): TGTGCCAGCACGCAGGACAGTAACACTGAAGCTTTCTTT.